This entry lists 9 T cell receptor beta chains sequenced from one sample in a study of circulating CD8 cells and anti-PD-1 response in melanoma. Live CD3+CD8+TCRalphabeta+ cells were sorted into four subsets by PD-1 and/or TIGIT. Each library started from roughly 16 ng of total RNA using the QIAseq Immune Repertoire TCR panel. One entry per CDR3 protein, called by TCRdb with MiXCR from the reads. The table has 1,500 to 2,000 distinct CDR3 sequences, about 6.4% seen once; the top ten hold about 9.1%. This specimen consisted of CD8+ T cells from PBMCs, obtained at baseline or after one month of anti-PD-1 therapy (not recorded which). These receptors all come from a human donor with melanoma.

This clonotype is judged medium-sized. The chain couples TRBV12-3 or TRBV12-4 to TRBJ2-5, with 8 bases lining up with TRBD2. This CDR3 has 16 amino acids. V shed 0 bases and J 5 bases; nucleotides not matched to a gene: 8. Here the CDR3 DNA reads TGTGCCAGCAGTTTAGCGAGCGCGGGGGGTTCTGAGACCCAGTACTTC. Translated, it gives CASSLASAGGSETQYF.

By share, this clonotype ranks as large. A read error may account for a junction end that differs from germline. V and J are TRBV20-1 and TRBJ1-1; D gene unclear. The CDR3 loop spans 11 amino acids. Germline V gives CDR1 DFQATT, CDR2 SNEGSKA (reference sequence). The CDR3: CSARDGPEAFF. In DNA, the CDR3 is TGCAGTGCAAGAGACGGACCTGAAGCTTTCTTT.

This clonotype is medium-sized in the sample. The V and J genes are TRBV28 and TRBJ2-1, with 7 bases aligning to TRBD1. Per germline, CDR1 MDHEN and CDR2 SYDVKM. CDR3 size: 15 residues. Trimming took 6 bases from V and 8 from J; bases not matched to a gene: 13. The CDR3 region has the DNA TGTGCCAGCAGCCACCCCGGCAGGGGGATAGATGAGCAGTTCTTC. Its protein product is CASSHPGRGIDEQFF.

This clonotype is judged large. The genes are TRBV6-6 and TRBJ1-1; D not certain. The CDR3 extends over 12 amino acids. Germline V gene lookup returns CDR1 MNHNY and CDR2 SVGAGI (reference sequence). Trimming cost V 6 bases and J 6 bases, with 11 bases left between them. The CDR3 sequence is CASRPPGPEAFF. The CDR3 DNA reads TGTGCCAGCAGGCCCCCGGGCCCTGAAGCTTTCTTT.

This clonotype is classed as medium-sized. This chain links TRBV6-6 with TRBJ2-1; D possibly uses TRBD1 or TRBD2 (6 bases each). This CDR3 comprises 13 residues. The germline CDR1 and CDR2 sequences are MNHNY and SVGAGI (reference sequence). V lost 8 bases and J 6 bases, leaving 14 bases between the germline ends. The CDR3 region is CASGGTSINEQFF. Written as DNA, the CDR3 is TGTGCCAGCGGCGGGACAAGTATCAATGAGCAGTTCTTC.

This clonotype is medium-sized in the sample. This chain joins TRBV27 and TRBJ2-4, with 9 nucleotides matching TRBD2. CDR1 and CDR2 (germline): MNHEY, SMNVEV (reference sequence). V shed 3 bases, J shed 3 bases, and the junction held 12 bases outside the gene matches. This CDR3 spans 18 amino acids. The CDR3 protein is CASSFWISGGLDKNIQYF. CDR3 sequence (DNA): TGTGCCAGCAGTTTCTGGATTAGCGGGGGACTTGACAAAAACATTCAGTACTTC.

A few counts support this clonotype. The J gene is TRBJ2-5, the V gene TRBV2; TRBD2 aligns across 12 bases. This CDR3 has 15 amino acids. J lost 2 bases, V lost 8 bases, and 6 bases had no gene match. Germline V gene lookup returns CDR1 SNHLY and CDR2 FYNNEI. The DNA for the CDR3 is TGTGCCAGCGGGGGACTAGCGGGTAATCAAGAGACCCAGTACTTC. Amino acid sequence: CASGGLAGNQETQYF.

By proportion, this clonotype is medium-sized. The V call is TRBV24-1, the J call TRBJ2-5; 9 bases fit TRBD1. CDR1 KGHDR and CDR2 SFDVKD come from the germline V gene. Trimming removed 6 bases from V and 5 bases from J; junction bases left unmatched: 9. The CDR3 has 15 residues. The CDR3 is CATSNGTGMSETQYF. CDR3 coding DNA: TGTGCCACCAGTAACGGGACAGGGATGAGCGAGACCCAGTACTTC.

This clonotype was counted a single time. With a much larger clone just one base away, this may be a read error. This rearrangement joins TRBV28 to TRBJ2-3; perhaps TRBD2 as D (6 bases). Looked up from germline, CDR1 is MDHEN and CDR2 is SYDVKM. This CDR3 spans 16 amino acids. Trimming shortened V by 4 bases and J by 2 bases, and 16 bases separated the two germline ends. CDR3 bases: TGTGCCAGCAGTTCGGGGGTGAGCCCCCCCACAGATACGCAGTATTTT. Protein product: CASSSGVSPPTDTQYF.